These 23 T cell receptor beta chains share one sample of origin, sequenced in a study of blood T cell repertoires in COVID-19. Clones were read by immunoSEQ multiplex PCR, and TCRdb kept only the in-frame ones, dropping some. The profile shows 250,000 to 400,000 clones, about nine tenths of them singletons. Material for sequencing was PBMCs or T cells enriched from blood (not recorded which). These receptors were collected from a man aged 60 to 75 who had recovered from COVID-19.

The chain couples TRBV5-1 to TRBJ1-2, with a tentative D call TRBD1 (5 bases). The CDR3 runs to 14 residues. Germline lookup yields CDR1 SGHRS and CDR2 YFSETQ. Between the trimmed V and J ends, which lost 5 bases and 8 bases, there was a span of 19 bases. CDR3 DNA sequence: TGCGCCAGCAGGCTTGGCGGGGCCGGAGTGGGCTACACCTTC. Its protein product is CASRLGGAGVGYTF.

The chain carries TRBV5-4 and TRBJ2-5; 8 bases agree with TRBD1. The CDR3 totals 16 residues. CDR1 is SGHNT and CDR2 is YYREEE in the germline V gene (reference sequence). J was trimmed by 4 bases and V by 4 bases; bases with no gene match: 12. The DNA of the CDR3 is TGTGCCAGCAGCAAAGGACAGGGAAGTGTAGGAGAGACCCAGTACTTC. Amino acid sequence: CASSKGQGSVGETQYF.

The V gene is TRBV9, the J gene TRBJ2-7; D possibly corresponds to TRBD1 (6 bases). The CDR3 is 15 residues long. Germline values: CDR1 SGDLS, CDR2 YYNGEE. V gave up 7 bases and J gave up 4 bases, with 21 bases separating them. CDR3 bases: TGTGCCAGCTCCTTTGGGGGCTCCCGTGGGTACGAGCAGTACTTC. This gives the protein CASSFGGSRGYEQYF.

V gene TRBV6-5 combines with J gene TRBJ2-7; 9 positions match TRBD1. J lost 3 bases, V lost 10 bases, and 7 bases had no gene match. There are 13 residues in the CDR3. In germline, CDR1 is MNHEY, CDR2 SVGAGI. CDR3 residues: CATRPGQGYEQYF. CDR3 coding DNA: TGTGCCACCAGACCGGGACAGGGCTACGAGCAGTACTTC.

The V and J genes are TRBV5-1 and TRBJ2-5; TRBD1 aligns across 8 bases. The J segment lost 0 bases and the V segment lost 7 bases, leaving 8 bases of the junction unmatched. The CDR3 runs 15 residues. Germline CDR1 is SGHRS and CDR2 is YFSETQ. CDR3 DNA: TGCGCCAGCCAGAAGACAGGGGCCGACCAAGAGACCCAGTACTTC. The encoded protein is CASQKTGADQETQYF. Using reference TRBV5-1 and TRBJ2-5 for the parts outside the CDR3, the full variable domain is KAGVTQTPRYLIKTRGQQVTLSCSPISGHRSVSWYQQTPGQGLQFLFEYFSETQRNKGNFPGRFSGRQFSNSRSEMNVSTLELGDSALYLCASQKTGADQETQYFGPGTRLLVL.

This clone was counted only a few times. This chain connects TRBV11-2 to TRBJ2-7; 7 bases line up with TRBD2. Germline V gene sequence: CDR1 SGHAT, CDR2 FQNNGV. J was trimmed by 6 bases and V by 0 bases; bases with no gene match: 5. CDR3 length equals 14 residues. CDR3 residues: CASSLDLPGGEQYF. The CDR3 region has the DNA TGTGCCAGCAGCTTAGATCTCCCGGGGGGCGAGCAGTACTTC.

The V call is TRBV5-4, the J call TRBJ2-7; 9 bases match TRBD2. The CDR3 covers 13 residues. With V trimmed by 4 bases and J by 5 bases, 4 bases remained unmatched. The germline V gene has CDR1 SGHNT and CDR2 YYREEE (reference sequence). The DNA for the CDR3 is TGTGCCAGCAGCGTAGCGGGAGTCGACGAGCAGTACTTC. Its protein is CASSVAGVDEQYF.

The chain recombines TRBV27 with TRBJ2-2; 11 positions agree with TRBD2. V dropped 6 bases and J dropped 7; count of bases not matched to a gene: 4. CDR1 is MNHEY, CDR2 SMNVEV, per germline (reference sequence). CDR3 length: 14 residues. The CDR3 nucleotides are TGTGCCAGCAGAGGGCTAGCGGGAGGCGGGGAGCTGTTTTTT. Amino acid sequence: CASRGLAGGGELFF.

The genes are TRBV11-1 and TRBJ2-2, with 7 bases that match TRBD2. The germline CDR1 and CDR2 sequences are SGHAT and FQDESV (reference sequence). J gave up 2 bases and V 1 base, and 4 bases lay outside the gene matches. The CDR3 covers 16 residues. In DNA, the CDR3 is TGTGCCAGCAGCTTAGTAAGCGGGACTAACACCGGGGAGCTGTTTTTT. This codes for CASSLVSGTNTGELFF.

The CDR3: CASSVTYSLNEKLFF. The DNA of the CDR3 is TGTGCCAGCAGCGTGACATACAGCCTTAATGAAAAACTGTTTTTT. This chain connects TRBV9 to TRBJ1-4, with D uncertain. This CDR3 region has 15 residues. Per the germline V gene, CDR1 is SGDLS and CDR2 is YYNGEE. V was cut by 2 bases and J by 4 bases, with 12 bases left in between.

The chain carries TRBV2 and TRBJ1-2; the match to TRBD1 covers 7 bases. Germline assignment: CDR1 SNHLY and CDR2 FYNNEI. The CDR3 is 13 amino acids. The V segment lost 6 bases and the J segment 5 bases; nucleotides outside the gene matches: 6. Here the CDR3 reads CASRGDSQYGYTF. For the CDR3, the DNA is TGTGCCAGCAGGGGGGACAGCCAATATGGCTACACCTTC.

This sequence joins TRBV28 and TRBJ2-7; 11 bases fit TRBD1. The germline V gene has CDR1 MDHEN and CDR2 SYDVKM. V shed 4 bases, J shed 5 bases, and the junction held 7 bases outside the gene matches. This CDR3 has 15 residues. The DNA of the CDR3 is TGTGCCAGCAGTTCATCAGGGACAGGGGGAAACGAGCAGTACTTC. It is translated as CASSSSGTGGNEQYF.

This sequence joins TRBV6-5 and TRBJ2-3; 8 bases line up with TRBD1. The CDR3 is 15 residues long. V gave up 5 bases and J gave up 0 bases; unmatched junction bases: 4. CDR1 and CDR2 from the germline V gene are MNHEY and SVGAGI. The CDR3 here is CASSLQGASTDTQYF. CDR3 in DNA: TGTGCCAGCAGTCTCCAGGGGGCGAGCACAGATACGCAGTATTTT.

The chain is built from TRBV6-5 and TRBJ2-7, with 12 positions matching TRBD2. Looked up from germline, CDR1 is MNHEY and CDR2 is SVGAGI. J was trimmed by 2 bases and V by 6 bases; bases with no gene match: 5. This CDR3 has 15 amino acids. CDR3 loop: CASRPASGRAYEQYF. The CDR3 nucleotides read TGTGCCAGCAGACCAGCTAGCGGGAGGGCCTACGAGCAGTACTTC.

The chain uses TRBV4-3 and TRBJ2-3, with 11 bases lining up with TRBD2. V was pared by 1 base and J by 7 bases, with 13 bases of the junction left unmatched. From germline, CDR1 is LGHNA and CDR2 YSLEER. There are 18 residues in the CDR3. For the CDR3, the DNA is TGCGCCAGCAGCCAAGTAGTCCCCACTAGCGGGAGTTGGTATACGCAGTATTTT. It translates to CASSQVVPTSGSWYTQYF.

This rearrangement joins TRBV28 to TRBJ1-5, with D hard to call. The ends were cut back, 6 bases at V and 4 bases at J, with 10 bases in the middle. The CDR3 loop spans 13 amino acids. CDR1 is MDHEN, CDR2 SYDVKM, per germline. CDR3 residues: CASRVTANQPQHF. Written as DNA, the CDR3 is TGTGCCAGCAGAGTCACAGCAAATCAGCCCCAGCATTTT.

The chain uses TRBV5-1 and TRBJ2-7, with D perhaps matching TRBD2 (6 bases). Germline V lookup: CDR1 SGHRS, CDR2 YFSETQ. Trimming pared 0 bases from V and 9 bases from J, leaving 16 bases between. The CDR3 is made up of 14 amino acids. The CDR3 sequence: CASSLGGGGALQYF. The CDR3 region has the DNA TGCGCCAGCAGCTTGGGCGGCGGAGGGGCCCTGCAGTACTTC.

CDR3 coding DNA: TGCACCAGCAGGCGAGGCCGGGACAGGGGGCGAGGGACTGAAGCTTTCTTT. Translated, it gives CTSRRGRDRGRGTEAFF. The chain carries TRBV1 and TRBJ1-1; the table's D call, TRBD1, has no DNA check behind it. TRBV1 represents a pseudogene. The CDR3 has 17 residues.

This clone was counted only a few times. The genes are TRBV30 and TRBJ1-2; TRBD1 matches at 7 bases. This CDR3 has 14 amino acids. In germline, CDR1 is GTSNPN, CDR2 SVGIG (reference sequence). Trimming cost V 5 bases and J 4 bases; bases outside gene matches: 10. As DNA, the CDR3 is TGTGCCTGGGGCACGCTGGACAGGAGCTATGGCTACACCTTC. Translated, it gives CAWGTLDRSYGYTF.

Here the CDR3 DNA reads TGCAGCGTCGTACCCCAACAGGCTGAATCCTACAATGAGCAGTTCTTC. Encoded protein: CSVVPQQAESYNEQFF. This sequence joins TRBV29-1 and TRBJ2-1; perhaps TRBD1 as D (5 bases). The germline CDR1 and CDR2 sequences are SQVTM and ANQGSEA. V was cut by 6 bases and J by 1 base, with 19 bases left in between. The CDR3 has 16 amino acids.

This chain's CDR3 is CASSRTFGTGFFGYTF. For the CDR3, the DNA is TGTGCCAGCAGCCGCACCTTTGGGACAGGGTTTTTTGGCTACACCTTC. This rearrangement joins TRBV14 to TRBJ1-2, with 9 bases lining up with TRBD1. CDR1 is SGHDN and CDR2 is FVKESK in the germline V gene. This CDR3 contains 16 residues. Trimming at V came to 4 bases and at J to 7 bases, leaving 13 bases not matched to a gene.

V is TRBV28 and J is TRBJ1-5; TRBD1 matches at 8 bases. This CDR3 comprises 17 residues. The V gene's germline CDR1 is MDHEN and CDR2 SYDVKM. J lost 0 bases, V lost 2 bases, and 6 bases had no gene match. CDR3 bases: TGTGCCAGCAGTTTAGGACAGGGTACCTATAGCAATCAGCCCCAGCATTTT. This codes for CASSLGQGTYSNQPQHF.

V usage is TRBV7-2 and J usage is TRBJ2-7; TRBD2 agrees at 14 bases. This CDR3 is 16 amino acids long. Germline V CDR1 and CDR2: SGHTA, FQGNSA. V shed 1 base, J shed 2 bases, and the junction held 1 base outside the gene matches. CDR3 nucleotide sequence: TGTGCCAGCAGCTTAGGACTAGCGGGAGGGCCCTACGAGCAGTACTTC. This sequence encodes CASSLGLAGGPYEQYF. Combining the CDR3 with reference TRBV7-2 and TRBJ2-7 gives the whole variable domain GAGVSQSPSNKVTEKGKDVELRCDPISGHTALYWYRQSLGQGLEFLIYFQGNSAPDKSGLPSDRFSAERTGGSVSTLTIQRTQQEDSAVYLCASSLGLAGGPYEQYFGPGTRLTVT.